The source of this TCR beta chain is a study of blood T cell repertoires in COVID-19. The data were produced by immunoSEQ multiplex PCR, yet TCRdb's version contains in-frame clones alone and is incomplete. Of 250,000 to 300,000 clones in the sample, about 83% were seen once. Germline loops: CDR1 MRHNA, CDR2 SNTAGT. With 5 bases clipped from V and 6 bases from J, the junction kept 2 bases outside the gene matches. The CDR3 is made up of 13 amino acids. The sequenced sample was peripheral blood. The V gene is TRBV6-4, the J gene TRBJ2-7, with 12 bases identical to TRBD1. This clonotype was sampled from an elderly man with acute or convalescent COVID-19. The CDR3 nucleotides are TGTGCCAGCAGTCCGGGACAGGGGGCCGAGCAGTACTTC. Encoded protein: CASSPGQGAEQYF.